Shown below are 18 T cell receptor beta chains from a single sample sequenced in a study of blood T cell repertoires in COVID-19. Profiling relied on immunoSEQ multiplex PCR, and the TCRdb table lists in-frame clones only, not all of them. The table records 200,000 or so clones, around 85% of them present only once. Sequencing was carried out using peripheral blood. The receptors come from a man aged 60 to 75 with acute or convalescent COVID-19.

For the CDR3, the DNA is TGTGCCAGCAGCTTAGACCGATTTCAGGGGGATGGCTACACCTTC. Translated: CASSLDRFQGDGYTF. The V and J genes are TRBV7-2 and TRBJ1-2, with 7 bases that match TRBD1. This CDR3 contains 15 residues. The junction had 8 bases not matched to a gene; V was cut back by 1 base and J by 6 bases. Germline values: CDR1 SGHTA, CDR2 FQGNSA.

This clone was seen only once. The V gene is TRBV7-8, the J gene TRBJ2-4, with 10 bases matching TRBD2. Germline loops: CDR1 SGHVS, CDR2 FQNEAQ. V dropped 4 bases and J dropped 8; count of bases not matched to a gene: 20. The CDR3 sequence is 19 residues long. The CDR3 is CASSSSGTSGITRRDIQYF. The CDR3 DNA sequence: TGTGCCAGCAGCTCCTCCGGTACTAGCGGGATCACCAGGAGGGACATTCAGTACTTC.

The chain recombines TRBV7-2 with TRBJ2-3; D ambiguous. The V and J ends lost 1 base and 2 bases respectively, with 7 bases between them. The CDR3 totals 14 residues. Germline values: CDR1 SGHTA, CDR2 FQGNSA. The CDR3 loop is CASSLVTYTDTQYF. The CDR3 DNA is TGTGCCAGCAGCTTAGTGACTTACACAGATACGCAGTATTTT.

The chain is built from TRBV18 and TRBJ1-6; TRBD1 matches at 11 bases. The V and J ends lost 3 bases and 8 bases, in that order; junction bases with no gene match: 3. The CDR3 is 15 amino acids. In germline, CDR1 is KGHSH, CDR2 LQKENI. The CDR3 DNA reads as TGTGCCAGCTCACCTTCGGGACAGGGGGATTCACCCCTCCACTTT. Protein: CASSPSGQGDSPLHF.

The genes are TRBV19 and TRBJ2-2, with 10 bases lining up with TRBD1. With V trimmed by 6 bases and J by 7 bases, 5 bases remained unmatched. In germline, CDR1 is LNHDA, CDR2 SQIVND (reference sequence). The CDR3 contains 14 residues. CDR3 in amino acids: CASSWTGGHGELFF. Here the CDR3 DNA reads TGTGCCAGTAGCTGGACAGGGGGACACGGGGAGCTGTTTTTT.

V and J are TRBV9 and TRBJ2-3; the match to TRBD2 covers 9 bases. V gave up 1 base and J gave up 4 bases; unmatched junction bases: 10. The CDR3 extends over 17 amino acids. CDR1 and CDR2 (germline): SGDLS, YYNGEE. CDR3 sequence reads: CASSVRLGTSSADTQYF. CDR3 nucleotide sequence: TGTGCCAGCAGCGTACGACTTGGGACTAGCTCTGCAGATACGCAGTATTTT.

This clone was seen only a few times. The V call is TRBV6-2 or TRBV6-3, the J call TRBJ2-7; no clear D gene. Germline V lookup: CDR1 MNHEY, CDR2 SVGEGT. The CDR3 runs to 12 residues. The V end lost 2 bases, the J end lost 3 bases, and 5 bases lay between the germline ends. DNA for the CDR3: TGTGCCAGCAGTTACATCCTCTACGAGCAGTACTTC. It is translated as CASSYILYEQYF.

The chain couples TRBV9 to TRBJ1-2; tentative D call: TRBD1 (5 bases). Looked up from germline, CDR1 is SGDLS and CDR2 is YYNGEE. This CDR3 region has 15 residues. V dropped 0 bases and J dropped 4 bases, with 13 bases sitting between them. CDR3 coding DNA: TGTGCCAGCAGCGTAGGCCAGGGCAGTAGCTATGGCTACACCTTC. Translated, it gives CASSVGQGSSYGYTF.

The chain is built from TRBV7-9 and TRBJ2-1, with TRBD2 matching over 7 bases. Germline CDR1 and CDR2: SEHNR and FQNEAQ (reference sequence). The CDR3 extends over 18 amino acids. Unmatched junction bases numbered 17, after V lost 7 bases and J lost 2 bases. DNA for the CDR3: TGTGCCAGCACTCCCGGCCCTAGCGCGGGAGCAACCTACAATGAGCAGTTCTTC. Translation: CASTPGPSAGATYNEQFF.

The CDR3 coding sequence is TGTGCCAGCAGCGTAGGAGGCCTCCACACAGATACGCAGTATTTT. Its translation: CASSVGGLHTDTQYF. V is TRBV9 and J is TRBJ2-3; no clear D gene. This CDR3 is built from 15 residues. Trimming pared 0 bases from V and 2 bases from J, leaving 10 bases between. The germline gives CDR1 SGDLS, CDR2 YYNGEE.

This clone was observed a few times. Other DNA sequences in this specimen translate into the identical CDR3. CDR3 DNA sequence: TGTGCCAGTAGTAGACAGGGGGGGAACACCGGGGAGCTGTTTTTT. It specifies CASSRQGGNTGELFF. The rearrangement uses TRBV19 and TRBJ2-2; 9 nucleotides match TRBD1. Germline CDR1 LNHDA, CDR2 SQIVND (reference sequence). The V and J ends lost 4 bases and 1 base, in that order; junction bases with no gene match: 1. The CDR3 runs to 15 residues. Full variable domain (outside the CDR3, taken from reference TRBV19 and TRBJ2-2): DGGITQSPKYLFRKEGQNVTLSCEQNLNHDAMYWYRQDPGQGLRLIYYSQIVNDFQKGDIAEGYSVSREKKESFPLTVTSAQKNPTAFYLCASSRQGGNTGELFFGEGSRLTVL.

J is TRBJ1-5 and V is TRBV19, with 8 bases matching TRBD1. With 7 bases clipped from V and 3 bases from J, the junction kept 8 bases outside the gene matches. Germline V lookup: CDR1 LNHDA, CDR2 SQIVND (reference sequence). The CDR3 is 15 residues long. In nucleotides, the CDR3 is TGTGCCAGTACCGTGACAGGGGCCCCCAATCAGCCCCAGCATTTT. It translates to CASTVTGAPNQPQHF.

J is TRBJ1-1 and V is TRBV6-5, with TRBD1 matching over 8 bases. Trimming cost V 5 bases and J 5 bases; bases outside gene matches: 7. CDR1 and CDR2 from the germline V gene are MNHEY and SVGAGI. The CDR3 totals 14 residues. The CDR3 DNA is TGTGCCAGCAGTAGACACGGACAGGGAACTGAAGCTTTCTTT. Its protein product is CASSRHGQGTEAFF.

This chain links TRBV19 with TRBJ2-6; 8 positions match TRBD2. J lost 2 bases, V lost 0 bases, and 6 bases had no gene match. CDR1 is LNHDA and CDR2 is SQIVND in the germline V gene (reference sequence). The CDR3 spans 18 residues. The CDR3 is CASSIENGRAAGANVLTF. DNA for the CDR3: TGTGCCAGTAGTATAGAAAACGGGAGGGCCGCTGGGGCCAACGTCCTGACTTTC.

The chain couples TRBV28 to TRBJ2-1, with 7 bases that match TRBD2. The CDR3 length is 15 residues. Germline V lookup: CDR1 MDHEN, CDR2 SYDVKM. The junction had 3 bases not matched to a gene; V was cut back by 2 bases and J by 2 bases. The chain's CDR3 is CASSLAGVAYNEQFF. As DNA, the CDR3 is TGTGCCAGCAGTTTAGCGGGAGTCGCCTACAATGAGCAGTTCTTC.

The chain has TRBV6-1 and TRBJ2-4, with 7 bases lining up with TRBD1. CDR3 length: 14 amino acids. V dropped 2 bases and J dropped 8; count of bases not matched to a gene: 6. Germline assignment: CDR1 MNHNS and CDR2 SASEGT. The CDR3 loop reads CASSEYRGWDIQYF. The CDR3 DNA is TGTGCCAGCAGTGAATACAGGGGTTGGGACATTCAGTACTTC.

This sequence joins TRBV7-8 and TRBJ2-7; the D gene is possibly TRBD2 (5 bases). The CDR3 is made up of 15 amino acids. CDR1 is SGHVS, CDR2 FQNEAQ, per germline. Trimming shortened V by 0 bases and J by 3 bases, and 12 bases separated the two germline ends. For the CDR3, the DNA is TGTGCCAGCAGCTTAGCGGGAATAGCGTACTACGAGCAGTACTTC. This codes for CASSLAGIAYYEQYF.

Only one count was recorded for this clone. Distinct nucleotide sequences in the sample also encode this CDR3. This sequence joins TRBV7-2 and TRBJ2-7; D is perhaps TRBD2 (6 bases). Germline assignment: CDR1 SGHTA and CDR2 FQGNSA. This CDR3 comprises 14 residues. Trimming took off 1 base at V and 2 bases at J, with 9 bases between the two ends. CDR3 DNA: TGTGCCAGCAGCTTAGGAGGCGGGACCTACGAGCAGTACTTC. Translated, it gives CASSLGGGTYEQYF.